This T cell receptor (beta chain) was captured by sequencing in a study of cytotoxic CD8 clonotypes in ibrutinib-treated CLL. Per germline, CDR1 SQVTM and CDR2 ANQGSEA. This CDR3 is 16 amino acids long. V lost 0 bases and J lost 3, with 15 bases in between. Findings and caveats of the study: Elevated clonality accompanied ibrutinib response, with a return toward baseline values at progression. At baseline, clonality was higher than in age-matched healthy donors and correlated with CD8+ counts.

This clone appeared once. Its antigen is still unknown. Generated by immunoSEQ multiplex PCR, the TCRdb table keeps only in-frame clones and is missing some. The sample includes some 350,000 clones, about 64% of them seen just once. The chain carries TRBV29-1 and TRBJ2-1, with D possibly being TRBD2 (6 bases). The TCR comes from a human donor with chronic lymphocytic leukemia. This sample comprised PBMCs, obtained after 36 months of ibrutinib treatment. The DNA of the CDR3 is TGCAGCGTTGAAGATCCTAGCGAGGGTGTCTACAATGAGCAGTTCTTC. Protein sequence: CSVEDPSEGVYNEQFF.